Listed here are 17 T cell receptor beta chains from one sample, sequenced in a study of T cells in Graves' hyperthyroidism and ophthalmopathy (dated 2019 in TCRdb). Libraries were built with multiplex PCR. TCRdb names Illumina HiSeq 2000 as the instrument used. TCR beta CDR3 regions were amplified from RNA transcripts. For the first round of RT-PCR on the TCR CDR3, the HTBI primer set was used together with the Qiagen OneStep RT-PCR kit. Using fastp at Q25 and MiXCR, TCRdb reprocessed the public reads and kept productive beta chains. Rows are combined by CDR3 protein, so each entry shows the most common genes and DNA. Across this sample there are some 600,000 distinct CDR3 sequences, with more than 45% seen only once. Approximately 8.2% of the sample belongs to the ten largest clones. The material sequenced was peripheral blood or thyroid tissue (not recorded which). The receptors stem from a woman aged 18-29 years with Graves' hyperthyroidism. Donor details come from another sample of the same person, matched by shared clones.

This rearrangement joins TRBV7-9 to TRBJ1-4; 7 bases fit TRBD1. From germline, CDR1 is SEHNR and CDR2 FQNEAQ (reference sequence). The CDR3 is made up of 14 amino acids. V shed 5 bases, J shed 6 bases, and the junction held 6 bases outside the gene matches. In DNA form, the CDR3 reads TGTGCCAGCAGCCCAGGGGGGGTTGATGAAAAACTGTTTTTT. Amino acids: CASSPGGVDEKLFF.

On this clonotype itself: One base away lies a much larger clone, so this may be a sequencing read error. J is TRBJ1-2 and V is TRBV25-1; D gene unclear. From germline, CDR1 is MGHDK and CDR2 SYGVNS. V gave up 3 bases and J gave up 7 bases, with 9 bases separating them. The CDR3 spans 12 residues. The CDR3 coding sequence is TGTGCCAGCAGTGACAGTTACTTTGGCTACACCTTC. Translation gives CASSDSYFGYTF.

The chain carries TRBV10-3 and TRBJ1-1; TRBD1 might be the D (5 bases). The CDR3 runs to 14 residues. Trimming shortened V by 10 bases and J by 4 bases, and 19 bases separated the two germline ends. From germline, CDR1 is ENHRY and CDR2 SYGVKD. CDR3 amino acids: CASRPGQGGTEAFF. CDR3 bases: TGTGCCAGCAGACCAGGGCAGGGTGGCACTGAAGCTTTCTTT.

This clonotype is a singleton in its sample. The J gene is TRBJ1-3, the V gene TRBV29-1, with unresolved D. V dropped 4 bases and J dropped 4 bases, with 5 bases sitting between them. Germline V gene data show CDR1 as SQVTM and CDR2 as ANQGSEA. CDR3 length equals 11 residues. The CDR3 protein is CSVVAGNTIYF. In DNA form, the CDR3 reads TGCAGCGTTGTGGCCGGAAACACCATATATTTT. The entire variable domain, with the rest obtained from reference TRBV29-1 and TRBJ1-3, is as follows: SAVISQKPSRDICQRGTSLTIQCQVDSQVTMMFWYRQQPGQSLTLIATANQGSEATYESGFVIDKFPISRPNLTFSTLTVSNMSPEDSSIYLCSVVAGNTIYFGEGSWLTVV.

This clonotype was observed a single time. The chain combines TRBV7-8 with TRBJ1-5; 7 bases match TRBD1. Germline V lookup: CDR1 SGHVS, CDR2 FQNEAQ. Trimming at V came to 4 bases and at J to 7 bases, leaving 4 bases not matched to a gene. The CDR3 has 13 amino acids. CDR3: CASSYRTGQPQHF. CDR3 coding DNA: TGTGCCAGCAGCTACCGGACAGGCCAGCCCCAGCATTTT.

This clonotype was picked up a small number of times. The chain has TRBV7-2 and TRBJ2-7, with TRBD1 matching over 8 bases. V lost 9 bases to trimming and J lost 2 bases; unmatched junction nucleotides: 6. Germline CDR1 reads SGHTA; CDR2 reads FQGNSA. The CDR3 spans 13 residues. In DNA, the CDR3 is TGTGCCAGTAGCAAACAGGGGGCCTACGAGCAGTACTTC. Translated: CASSKQGAYEQYF. The variable domain in full, with the rest retrieved from reference TRBV7-2 and TRBJ2-7, is GAGVSQSPSNKVTEKGKDVELRCDPISGHTALYWYRQSLGQGLEFLIYFQGNSAPDKSGLPSDRFSAERTGGSVSTLTIQRTQQEDSAVYLCASSKQGAYEQYFGPGTRLTVT.

V usage is TRBV28 and J usage is TRBJ1-1, with 7 bases fitting TRBD1. In germline, CDR1 is MDHEN, CDR2 SYDVKM. Trimming at V came to 10 bases and at J to 9 bases, leaving 14 bases not matched to a gene. CDR3 length: 13 amino acids. The CDR3 DNA reads TGTGCCACCAAGTTCGGTGGGGACAGCCAAGCTTTCTTT. Encoded protein: CATKFGGDSQAFF.

Comments on this clonotype: An end of the junction differs from the germline gene, which may be a read error. CDR3 bases: TGCACCAAAGGAGGACAGAGTTATGGCTACACCTTC. It codes for CTKGGQSYGYTF. The rearrangement joins TRBV10-3 to TRBJ1-2; D possibly corresponds to TRBD1 (6 bases). The length of the CDR3 is 12 residues. Germline CDR1 is ENHRY and CDR2 is SYGVKD.

CDR3 DNA: TGTGCCAGCAGTACCACAGGGGCCACTAGCGGGGAGCAGTACTTC. It specifies CASSTTGATSGEQYF. The V call is TRBV6-6, the J call TRBJ2-7; 9 bases line up with TRBD2. The germline V gene has CDR1 MNHNY and CDR2 SVGAGI (reference sequence). This CDR3 spans 15 amino acids. V lost 5 bases, J lost 7 bases, and 12 bases stayed unmatched.

This clonotype was picked up a small number of times. The chain carries TRBV2 and TRBJ2-5; D is undetermined. CDR3 size: 14 residues. From germline, CDR1 is SNHLY and CDR2 FYNNEI. V was trimmed by 3 bases and J by 5 bases, leaving 13 bases between them. DNA for the CDR3: TGTGCCAGCAGTGAGGAAATGCCGCAGGAGACCCAGTACTTC. It translates to CASSEEMPQETQYF.

This clonotype was found a few times. This chain links TRBV7-2 with TRBJ1-1, with 7 bases that match TRBD1. Per the germline V gene, CDR1 is SGHTA and CDR2 is FQGNSA. There are 13 residues in the CDR3. Germline trimming cut 6 bases from V and 6 bases from J; bases unmatched to any gene: 7. CDR3 nucleotides: TGTGCCAGCAGGGGGCAGGGGGGCCCTGAAGCTTTCTTT. Protein: CASRGQGGPEAFF.

The chain is built from TRBV20-1 and TRBJ1-2, with unresolved D. This CDR3 is 10 amino acids long. In germline, CDR1 is DFQATT, CDR2 SNEGSKA (reference sequence). The CDR3 reads CSLDRYGYTF. In DNA form, the CDR3 reads TGCAGCTTGGACCGCTATGGCTACACCTTC.

A single count supports this clonotype. With a much larger clone just one base away, this may be a read error. The CDR3 reads CASRDREQETRYF. CDR3 in DNA: TGTGCCAGCCGGGACAGGGAACAAGAGACCCGGTACTTC. V usage is TRBV2 and J usage is TRBJ2-5, with 9 bases lining up with TRBD1. The CDR3 covers 13 residues. Germline CDR1 is SNHLY and CDR2 is FYNNEI.

Ten or more counts support this clonotype. J is TRBJ1-1 and V is TRBV20-1; tentatively, D is TRBD1 (5 bases). V lost 8 bases and J lost 7, with 17 bases in between. This CDR3 is 12 amino acids long. Germline assignment: CDR1 DFQATT and CDR2 SNEGSKA (reference sequence). The CDR3 region is CSPDQGQDEAFF. The CDR3 DNA follows: TGCAGTCCGGACCAGGGCCAGGATGAAGCTTTCTTT.

The rearrangement links TRBV10-3 to TRBJ2-7; D gene ambiguous. The CDR3 length is 14 residues. Trimming took 6 bases from V and 2 from J, leaving 14 bases between them. Germline lookup yields CDR1 ENHRY and CDR2 SYGVKD. This chain's CDR3 is CAIRVGSLTYEQYF. The CDR3 DNA reads as TGTGCCATCAGAGTCGGCAGTTTAACCTACGAGCAGTACTTC.

Comment on this clonotype: At one end, the junction sequence differs from germline, possibly due to a read error. The chain has TRBV24-1 and TRBJ1-5; weak D call: TRBD1 (5 bases). Germline CDR1 reads KGHDR; CDR2 reads SFDVKD. The CDR3 has 13 residues. The CDR3 DNA sequence: TGTGCCAGCAGTTTAAGGGGAACTCAGCCCCAGCATTTT. This translates into CASSLRGTQPQHF.

This chain connects TRBV5-1 to TRBJ1-4; 8 bases match TRBD1. V shed 2 bases and J 8 bases; nucleotides not matched to a gene: 8. CDR3 size: 15 residues. The V gene's germline CDR1 is SGHRS and CDR2 YFSETQ. The CDR3 protein is CASSFRTGTGEKLFF. The CDR3 nucleotides read TGCGCCAGCAGCTTCCGGACAGGGACAGGCGAAAAACTGTTTTTT.